The rows below give T cell receptor beta chains drawn from one sample of a study of Ad26.COV2.S vaccination and SARS-CoV-2 variants. Using immunoSEQ multiplex PCR, the repertoire was profiled, and TCRdb retains in-frame clones only, with some absent. The table lists hundreds of thousands of clones, 89% of them singletons. The material sequenced was peripheral blood, taken in a trial of Ad26.COV2.S vaccine versus placebo. These receptors were collected from a person aged 18-65 years who received the Ad26.COV2.S COVID-19 vaccine or a placebo. Both conserved end residues are part of each CDR3. Size values are once, few and many counts, or a class for expanded clones, and some rows have none.

.	TRBV6-2/TRBV6-3	TRBJ2-2	CASSYQGHGELFF
.	TRBV7-9	TRBJ1-6	CASSLGGTGSNSPLHF
.	TRBV9	TRBJ1-5	CASSATENQPQHF
.	TRBV10-3	TRBJ1-6	CAISQFRSVGDSPLHF
.	TRBV10-2	TRBJ2-3	CASIAPTDTQYF
few	TRBV9	TRBJ2-2	CASSRASGELFF
.	TRBV6-5	TRBJ1-3	CASSRGGLGNTIYF
.	TRBV7-2	TRBJ1-1	CASSMTGGGTEAFF
.	TRBV4-1	TRBJ2-7	CASSQERSGGNYEQYF
.	TRBV18	TRBJ2-7	CASSPLSGSRTYEQYF
.	TRBV7-3	TRBJ2-3	CASSFRDSDTQYF
.	TRBV5-4	TRBJ1-3	CASSSQGSDTIYF
.	TRBV2	TRBJ2-6	CASGDGNSGANVLTF
few	TRBV19	TRBJ1-5	CASSLRRAISNQPQHF
.	TRBV5-1	TRBJ1-6	CASSADSSNSPLHF